Given below is one TCR beta chain in context. The CDR3 contains 13 residues. The V end lost 3 bases, the J end lost 3 bases, and 9 bases lay between the germline ends. Germline V gene data show CDR1 as KGHSH and CDR2 as LQKENI. Original processing notes: Amplification of reference gene primers was used by the study to estimate nucleated cell counts. Repertoires were generated with immunoSEQ multiplex PCR, while TCRdb's copy carries only in-frame clones and drops some. V and J calls plus clone size are reproduced from that table; the DNA served to infer D and trimming. The sample yields some 220,000 clones, about four fifths seen once. The source of the sample is a study of blood T cell repertoires in COVID-19. Study-wide background: Samples taken during acute and convalescent COVID-19 were collected in the United States, Italy and Spain. T cells, B-cell-depleted T cells, or PBMCs provided the cDNA or gDNA that served as material.

Material for sequencing was peripheral blood. The receptor was derived from a woman in her sixties or seventies with acute or convalescent COVID-19. The rearrangement uses TRBV18 and TRBJ2-7; tentative D call: TRBD2 (5 bases). CDR3 in DNA: TGTGCCAGCTCACCGGCTAGCAGCTACGAGCAGTACTTC. Its translation is CASSPASSYEQYF.